The rows below give T cell receptor beta chains drawn from one sample of a study of response to subunit inactivated influenza vaccine. Each CDR3 protein is one row after TCRdb ran MiXCR on the RT-PCR reads. The table records about 520,000 distinct CDR3 sequences, roughly 23% of them present only once. The sample in question was CD4+ T cells sorted from PBMCs, obtained roughly 5 days after vaccination. These TCRs come from a man over 45 who received an inactivated influenza vaccine. CDR3s include the opening cysteine and the closing phenylalanine or tryptophan. The D gene is left open where the match is weak. Expanded clones get a size class; other rows say once, few or many, or leave the size out.

CDR3 DNA,CDR3 protein,J gene,D gene,clone size,V gene
TGTGCCAGCAGCTTAACAGGGACTAAAGATACGCAGTATTTT,CASSLTGTKDTQYF,TRBJ2-3,TRBD2,few,TRBV7-3
TGTGCCAGCAGCACCGGACTAGCGGGAACAGACTTC,CASSTGLAGTDF,TRBJ2-7,TRBD2,few,TRBV12-3/TRBV12-4
TGTGCCAGCAGAAACGCAGGGGGCACGTACGAGCAGTACTTC,CASRNAGGTYEQYF,TRBJ2-7,TRBD1,NA,TRBV6-1
TGTGCCAGCAGCCCTATCAGGGCGGGGGAGCAGTACTTC,CASSPIRAGEQYF,TRBJ2-7,NA,few,TRBV11-2
TGCAGTGTTACGCAGGGGGCGTCGGGCAATCAGCCCCAGCATTTT,CSVTQGASGNQPQHF,TRBJ1-5,TRBD1,NA,TRBV20-1
TGTGCCAGCAGCTTAGAGGCCAATTCACCCCTCCACTTT,CASSLEANSPLHF,TRBJ1-6,NA,NA,TRBV7-9
TGTGCCAGCAGGCGTGCGGGGGGCAGCTCCTACAATGAGCAGTTCTTC,CASRRAGGSSYNEQFF,TRBJ2-1,TRBD2,few,TRBV12-3/TRBV12-4
TGCGCCAGCAGCCTTGACAGGGCTGGCTATGGCTACACCTTC,CASSLDRAGYGYTF,TRBJ1-2,TRBD1,few,TRBV5-1
TGCGCCAGCAGCCAGACCCTGGGGACTAGCGGATACAATGAGCAGTTCTTC,CASSQTLGTSGYNEQFF,TRBJ2-1,TRBD2,many,TRBV5-1
TGTGCCAGCAGCCATTTTAGTGCTAGCGGGAGCAATGAGCAGTTCTTC,CASSHFSASGSNEQFF,TRBJ2-1,TRBD2,NA,TRBV7-3
TGTGCCAGCAGCCTCGGGGGACAGGGATACAATGAGCAGTTCTTC,CASSLGGQGYNEQFF,TRBJ2-1,TRBD1,few,TRBV3-1
TGCAGTGCTAGTGTGAGCGTGTACGAGCAGTACTTC,CSASVSVYEQYF,TRBJ2-7,NA,NA,TRBV20-1
TGTGCCACCAGTGATTTGCAATATCGGGGCGAGCAGTTCTTC,CATSDLQYRGEQFF,TRBJ2-1,NA,NA,TRBV24-1
TGCAGCGCTAGGACAGGGGTGACCGGGGAGCTGTTTTTT,CSARTGVTGELFF,TRBJ2-2,TRBD1,NA,TRBV29-1
TGTGCCACCAGCAGCGGCTGGGGAAACACTGAAGCTTTCTTT,CATSSGWGNTEAFF,TRBJ1-1,NA,NA,TRBV15
TGCAGTGCTAGGATGTTTAAGCTCACTAATGCTTACGAGCAGTACTTC,CSARMFKLTNAYEQYF,TRBJ2-7,NA,few,TRBV20-1
TGTGCCAGCAGTTTATTGAAGGGCAGCCAGTACTTC,CASSLLKGSQYF,TRBJ2-7,NA,few,TRBV6-2/TRBV6-3
TGTGCCAGCAGTTGGGACAGGGGGCGGACTGAAGCTTTCTTT,CASSWDRGRTEAFF,TRBJ1-1,TRBD1,NA,TRBV28
TGTGCCAGCAGCCGCAGCGGGGGGGAGGGGTATGAGCAGTTCTTC,CASSRSGGEGYEQFF,TRBJ2-1,TRBD2,NA,TRBV7-2
TGCAGTGCCAGGTCGACTAGCGGGAGAATAAGAGATACGCAGTATTTT,CSARSTSGRIRDTQYF,TRBJ2-3,TRBD2,NA,TRBV20-1
TGCGCCAGCAGCTTGGCTATGGGCTACAATGAGCAGTTCTTC,CASSLAMGYNEQFF,TRBJ2-1,NA,few,TRBV5-1
TGCGCCAGCAGCCACCAACAACTCTCCTACGAGCAGTACTTC,CASSHQQLSYEQYF,TRBJ2-7,NA,few,TRBV4-1
TGTGCCAGCAGCGACAGGGAAGGTTCACCCCTCCACTTT,CASSDREGSPLHF,TRBJ1-6,TRBD1,NA,TRBV2
TGTGCCAGCAGGGAAGGATCCTACGAGCAGTACTTC,CASREGSYEQYF,TRBJ2-7,NA,few,TRBV6-5
TGTGCCATCAGCTGGGAGACAGGTGATAATTCACCCCTCCACTTT,CAISWETGDNSPLHF,TRBJ1-6,NA,NA,TRBV10-3
TGCGCCAGCAGCCAACCAGAAGGCATTCAGTACTTC,CASSQPEGIQYF,TRBJ2-4,NA,NA,TRBV4-1
TGTGCCAGCAGAAACAGGGGATTCGAGCAGTACTTC,CASRNRGFEQYF,TRBJ2-7,TRBD1,NA,TRBV7-2
TGCAGTGCTAGAGCCCAGACTAGCGGGGCCAACTACGAGCAGTACTTC,CSARAQTSGANYEQYF,TRBJ2-7,TRBD2,NA,TRBV20-1
TGTGCCAGCGGCCGCACAGGGACCTACGCAGGGCAGTACTTC,CASGRTGTYAGQYF,TRBJ2-7,NA,few,TRBV12-3/TRBV12-4
TGTGCCAGCAGTGAACAGGGCTGGGATGAGCAGTTCTTC,CASSEQGWDEQFF,TRBJ2-1,NA,many,TRBV6-4
TGCAGCGTAAGGGAGGGAGCGAGCTCCTACAATGAGCAGTTCTTC,CSVREGASSYNEQFF,TRBJ2-1,TRBD2,NA,TRBV29-1
TGTGCCATCAGTCCCGGACGGAACGAGCAGTACTTC,CAISPGRNEQYF,TRBJ2-7,NA,NA,TRBV10-3
TGCGCCAGCAGCTTGGATCCGGGGGCCACTCCCGGCTACACCTTC,CASSLDPGATPGYTF,TRBJ1-2,NA,many,TRBV5-1
TGTGCCAGCAGCGCCCCCGGGACTACCAGCACAGATACGCAGTATTTT,CASSAPGTTSTDTQYF,TRBJ2-3,TRBD2,NA,TRBV9
TGCAGTGCGCGCGGCGAAACCTCCTACGAGCAGTACTTC,CSARGETSYEQYF,TRBJ2-7,NA,NA,TRBV20-1
TGTGCCAGCAGTTACTCGGACGGACGACCCTCCTACGAGCAGTACTTC,CASSYSDGRPSYEQYF,TRBJ2-7,NA,NA,TRBV6-2/TRBV6-3
TGCGCCAGCAGCTGGGGGACCGTCGCGAACACCGGGGAGCTGTTTTTT,CASSWGTVANTGELFF,TRBJ2-2,NA,few,TRBV5-1
TGTGCCAGCAGAGAGACTAGCGGGGCGGAGACCCAGTACTTC,CASRETSGAETQYF,TRBJ2-5,TRBD2,NA,TRBV6-2/TRBV6-3
TGTGCCAGCAGCTTAGGCCAAAAGGCGGGGCGGGACACAGATACGCAGTATTTT,CASSLGQKAGRDTDTQYF,TRBJ2-3,NA,NA,TRBV11-1
TGTGCCAGCAGCAAAGCTCACCCGAGTAGGGCGCCCTACGAGCAGTACTTC,CASSKAHPSRAPYEQYF,TRBJ2-7,NA,few,TRBV21-1